This entry is about one T cell receptor (beta chain). These data belong to a study of cytomegalovirus exposure and HLA in healthy donors. Primers for the PCR totalled 60 Vbeta and 13 Jbeta. The table came from immunoSEQ multiplex PCR; TCRdb's copy has only in-frame clones and leaves some out. The data hold 90,000 to 150,000 clones, with roughly 80% observed a single time. This TCR came from a woman aged 25 to 45 in good health and CMV-seropositive. The specimen sequenced was PBMCs.

This chain's CDR3 is CASKIRDWTGELFF. DNA for the CDR3: TGCGCCAGCAAGATCAGGGATTGGACCGGGGAGCTGTTTTTT. The chain has TRBV5-1 and TRBJ2-2; tentative D call: TRBD1 (5 bases). This CDR3 contains 14 residues. V lost 6 bases to trimming and J lost 5 bases, with 14 bases between them. CDR1 and CDR2 from the germline V gene are SGHRS and YFSETQ. Complete variable domain (other parts from reference TRBV5-1 and TRBJ2-2): KAGVTQTPRYLIKTRGQQVTLSCSPISGHRSVSWYQQTPGQGLQFLFEYFSETQRNKGNFPGRFSGRQFSNSRSEMNVSTLELGDSALYLCASKIRDWTGELFFGEGSRLTVL.